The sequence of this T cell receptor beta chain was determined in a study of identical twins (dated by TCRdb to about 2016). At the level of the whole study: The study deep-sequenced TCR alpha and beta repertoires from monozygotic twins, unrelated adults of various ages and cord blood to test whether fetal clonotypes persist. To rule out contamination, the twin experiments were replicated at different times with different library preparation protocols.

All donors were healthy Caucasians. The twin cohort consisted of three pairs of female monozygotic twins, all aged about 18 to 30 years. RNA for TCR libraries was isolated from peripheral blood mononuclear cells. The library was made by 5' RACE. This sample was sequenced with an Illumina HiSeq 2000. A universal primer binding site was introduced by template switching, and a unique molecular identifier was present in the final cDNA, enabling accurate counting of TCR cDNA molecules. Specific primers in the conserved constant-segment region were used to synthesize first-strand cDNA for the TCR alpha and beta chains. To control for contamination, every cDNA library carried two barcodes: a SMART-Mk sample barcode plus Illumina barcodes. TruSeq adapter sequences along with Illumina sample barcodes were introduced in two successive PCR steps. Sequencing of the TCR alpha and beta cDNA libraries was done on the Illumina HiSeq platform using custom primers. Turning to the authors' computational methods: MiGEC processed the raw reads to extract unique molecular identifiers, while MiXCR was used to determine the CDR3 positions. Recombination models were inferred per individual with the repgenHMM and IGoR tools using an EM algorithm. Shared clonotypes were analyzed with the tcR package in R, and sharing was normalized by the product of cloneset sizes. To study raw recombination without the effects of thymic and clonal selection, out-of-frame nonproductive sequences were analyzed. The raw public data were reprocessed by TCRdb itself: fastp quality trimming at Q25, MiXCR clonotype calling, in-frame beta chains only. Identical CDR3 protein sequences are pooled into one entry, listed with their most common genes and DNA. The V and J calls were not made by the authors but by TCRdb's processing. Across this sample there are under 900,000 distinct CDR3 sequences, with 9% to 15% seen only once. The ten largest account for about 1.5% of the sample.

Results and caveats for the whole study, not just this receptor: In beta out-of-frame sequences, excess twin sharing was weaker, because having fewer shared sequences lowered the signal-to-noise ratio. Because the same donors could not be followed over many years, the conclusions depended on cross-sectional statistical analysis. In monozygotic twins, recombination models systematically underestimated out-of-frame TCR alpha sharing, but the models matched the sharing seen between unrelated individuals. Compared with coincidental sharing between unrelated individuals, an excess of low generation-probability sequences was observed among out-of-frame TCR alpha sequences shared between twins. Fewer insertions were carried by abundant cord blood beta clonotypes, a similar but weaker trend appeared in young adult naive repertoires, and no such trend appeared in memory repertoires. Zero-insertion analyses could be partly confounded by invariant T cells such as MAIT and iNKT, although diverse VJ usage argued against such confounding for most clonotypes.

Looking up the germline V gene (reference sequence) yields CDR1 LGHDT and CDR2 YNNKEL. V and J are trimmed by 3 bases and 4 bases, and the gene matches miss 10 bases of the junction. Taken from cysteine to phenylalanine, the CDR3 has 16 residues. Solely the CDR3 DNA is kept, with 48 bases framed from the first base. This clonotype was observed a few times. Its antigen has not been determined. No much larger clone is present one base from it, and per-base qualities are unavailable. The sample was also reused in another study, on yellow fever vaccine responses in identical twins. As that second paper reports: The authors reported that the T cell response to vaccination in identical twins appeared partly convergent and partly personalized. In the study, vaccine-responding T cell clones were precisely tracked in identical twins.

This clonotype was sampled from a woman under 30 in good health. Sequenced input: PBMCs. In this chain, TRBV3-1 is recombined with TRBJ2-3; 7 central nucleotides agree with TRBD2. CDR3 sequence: CASSQFVGGVSDTQYF. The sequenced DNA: TGTGCCAGCAGCCAGTTCGTGGGAGGGGTCTCAGATACGCAGTATTTT.